The 5 T cell receptor beta chains below come from one sample, sequenced in a study of cytomegalovirus exposure and HLA in healthy donors. The repertoire was sequenced with immunoSEQ multiplex PCR; TCRdb's copy has only in-frame clones and lacks some. This table holds 100,000 or so clones, over 75% found once. Sequencing input: PBMCs. Every receptor here comes from a man aged 18 to 30 in good health and CMV-seropositive.

This sequence joins TRBV27 and TRBJ2-7; D call uncertain. The CDR3 runs 12 residues. Between the trimmed V and J ends, which lost 4 bases and 7 bases, there was a span of 11 bases. Per the germline V gene, CDR1 is MNHEY and CDR2 is SMNVEV (reference sequence). The CDR3 DNA follows: TGTGCCAGCAGTTCCCTTCTGAGAGAGCAGTACTTC. The encoded protein is CASSSLLREQYF.

The V and J genes are TRBV29-1 and TRBJ2-1, with a weak D call TRBD2 (7 bases). CDR1 is SQVTM and CDR2 is ANQGSEA in the germline V gene. V lost 3 bases and J lost 0, with 12 bases in between. The CDR3 extends over 15 amino acids. The CDR3, as DNA: TGCAGCGTTGAGGGGGGGCTGGGCTCCTACAATGAGCAGTTCTTC. Residues: CSVEGGLGSYNEQFF.

The rearrangement uses TRBV4-2 and TRBJ1-4, with D hard to call. Germline CDR1 and CDR2: LGHNA and YNFKEQ. CDR3 size: 12 residues. The V gene lost 2 bases and the J gene lost 7 bases, with 5 bases spanning the gap. The DNA of the CDR3 is TGTGCCAGCAGCCAATCATCTGAAAAACTGTTTTTT. Protein product: CASSQSSEKLFF.

As DNA, the CDR3 is TGTGCCAGCAGCAATCGAAGCGGGGGGGCCCGGGAGACCCAGTACTTC. This encodes CASSNRSGGARETQYF. V gene TRBV5-4 combines with J gene TRBJ2-5, with TRBD2 identical over 10 bases. The V segment lost 4 bases and the J segment 5 bases; nucleotides outside the gene matches: 11. The CDR3 runs to 16 residues. From germline, CDR1 is SGHNT and CDR2 YYREEE (reference sequence).

The chain has TRBV7-9 and TRBJ1-3, with D hard to call. V was shortened by 1 base and J by 0 bases, with 7 bases between the two germline ends. This CDR3 contains 15 residues. From germline, CDR1 is SEHNR and CDR2 FQNEAQ (reference sequence). In nucleotides, the CDR3 is TGTGCCAGCAGCTTAGGCGAGGGCTCTGGAAACACCATATATTTT. This sequence encodes CASSLGEGSGNTIYF.